This TCR beta chain was recovered during a study of CD4+ T cells in melanoma. Sequencing was performed with immunoSEQ multiplex PCR; in TCRdb, only in-frame clones are kept and a portion is missing. The sample carries approximately 14,000 clones, about 63% recorded once. The CDR3 spans 16 residues. The germline V gene encodes CDR1 LNHDA and CDR2 SQIVND (reference sequence). Trimming at V came to 5 bases and at J to 0 bases, leaving 7 bases not matched to a gene. Findings and caveats of the study: A reported correlation linked neoantigen-specific CD4+ T cells to CD8+, macrophage and B cell function. Neoantigen-specific CD4+ T cells in melanoma reportedly had diverse differentiation states.

Of note for this clone: Its antigen is unknown.

The sequenced sample was cells from a culture (not recorded whether cultured in vitro). The chain recombines TRBV19 with TRBJ2-1; 7 nucleotides line up with TRBD2. The sequence was collected from a human donor with melanoma. CDR3 amino acids: CASSFAGVGSYNEQFF. In DNA, the CDR3 is TGTGCCAGTAGTTTCGCGGGGGTGGGCTCCTACAATGAGCAGTTCTTC.